What follows are 17 T cell receptor beta chains derived from one specimen sequenced in a study of T cells in Graves' hyperthyroidism and ophthalmopathy. Amplification of TCR beta CDR3 regions was performed using RNA transcripts as template. RT-PCR in the first round (using the HTBI primer set) targeted the TCR CDR3. TCRdb reprocessed the multiplex PCR reads via MiXCR and lists one record per CDR3 protein. Found here are hundreds of thousands of distinct CDR3 sequences, about 14% of them singletons; the top ten hold 10%. Specimen: blood. Receptor source: a young woman with Graves' hyperthyroidism.

The V and J genes are TRBV6-1 and TRBJ1-1; D is ambiguous. Per germline, CDR1 MNHNS and CDR2 SASEGT. CDR3 length: 14 amino acids. Trimming stripped 5 bases from V and 5 bases from J, with 15 bases between. This CDR3 is CASSSTITGTEAFF. CDR3 bases: TGTGCCAGCAGTTCCACAATAACCGGGACTGAAGCTTTCTTT.

This clonotype was recorded at least ten times. The rearrangement links TRBV28 to TRBJ1-1; possible D gene TRBD1, 6 bases. Per germline, CDR1 MDHEN and CDR2 SYDVKM. Between the trimmed V and J ends, which lost 7 bases and 7 bases, there was a span of 16 bases. CDR3 size: 13 residues. The CDR3 loop is CASIRGGPGEAFF. The CDR3 DNA follows: TGTGCCAGCATCCGGGGGGGCCCTGGTGAAGCTTTCTTT.

The rearrangement joins TRBV12-3 or TRBV12-4 to TRBJ2-1; maybe TRBD1 (6 bases). The V and J ends lost 5 bases and 2 bases respectively, with 10 bases between them. The CDR3 is made up of 14 amino acids. CDR3: CASSGTLPYNEQFF. CDR3 coding DNA: TGTGCCAGCAGTGGGACATTACCCTACAATGAGCAGTTCTTC.

This clonotype showed up many times. The chain couples TRBV3-1 to TRBJ2-2; TRBD2 is a possible D gene (5 bases). Germline loops: CDR1 LGHDT, CDR2 YNNKEL (reference sequence). The length of the CDR3 is 14 residues. Trimming shortened V by 4 bases and J by 5 bases, and 11 bases separated the two germline ends. The CDR3 DNA sequence: TGTGCCAGCAGCCTACACGGGGAGACCGGGGAGCTGTTTTTT. Protein product: CASSLHGETGELFF.

This clonotype was counted ten times or more. The chain employs TRBV7-2 and TRBJ2-2; D unresolved. The germline CDR1 and CDR2 sequences are SGHTA and FQGNSA. This CDR3 region has 16 residues. Trimming pared 5 bases from V and 0 bases from J, leaving 13 bases between. CDR3 nucleotide sequence: TGTGCCAGCAGCCGTTCTGGCGGAACGAACACCGGGGAGCTGTTTTTT. Translation gives CASSRSGGTNTGELFF.

On this clonotype: Given a much more abundant clone one base away, this may be a read error. The chain links TRBV5-6 to TRBJ2-3; TRBD2 is a possible D gene (5 bases). This CDR3 region has 15 residues. Germline V gene lookup returns CDR1 SGHDT and CDR2 YYEEEE. Trimming left V 9 bases short and J 5 bases short, with 22 bases between. Here the CDR3 DNA reads TGTGCCACCCGAGCTTTTCGAGCGGATATAGATACGCAGTATTTT. Its protein product is CATRAFRADIDTQYF.

This clonotype showed up just a few times. This chain connects TRBV11-2 to TRBJ2-1, with 12 bases matching TRBD2. Trimming cost V 4 bases and J 8 bases; bases outside gene matches: 9. Germline V gene sequence: CDR1 SGHAT, CDR2 FQNNGV. This CDR3 region has 16 residues. This CDR3 is CASSYPTSGRLDEQFF. The DNA for the CDR3 is TGTGCCAGCAGCTATCCGACTAGCGGGAGACTCGATGAGCAGTTCTTC. The full variable domain, with the rest looked up from reference TRBV11-2 and TRBJ2-1, is EAGVAQSPRYKIIEKRQSVAFWCNPISGHATLYWYQQILGQGPKLLIQFQNNGVVDDSQLPKDRFSAERLKGVDSTLKIQPAKLEDSAVYLCASSYPTSGRLDEQFFGPGTRLTVL.

In this sample, this clonotype turned up many times. The chain links TRBV28 to TRBJ2-3; 10 positions match TRBD2. There are 19 residues in the CDR3. The V and J ends lost 4 bases and 2 bases, in that order; junction bases with no gene match: 15. CDR1 and CDR2 (germline): MDHEN, SYDVKM. Here the CDR3 reads CASSSLTEILAGYTDTQYF. CDR3 coding DNA: TGTGCCAGCAGTTCCCTTACTGAGATACTAGCGGGGTACACAGATACGCAGTATTTT.

This chain connects TRBV7-9 to TRBJ2-3; D is possibly TRBD1 (6 bases). CDR1 is SEHNR and CDR2 is FQNEAQ in the germline V gene (reference sequence). V lost 5 bases and J 7 bases, leaving 10 bases between the germline ends. The CDR3 sequence is 12 residues long. CDR3 loop: CASSPRGNTQYF. CDR3 sequence (DNA): TGTGCCAGCAGCCCCAGGGGAAATACGCAGTATTTT.

This clonotype was observed many times. V and J are TRBV6-1 and TRBJ1-6; D unresolved. V was trimmed by 7 bases and J by 6 bases, leaving 10 bases between them. Germline V gene lookup returns CDR1 MNHNS and CDR2 SASEGT. The CDR3 spans 13 residues. CDR3 sequence (DNA): TGTGCCAGCACCCGACACGGTAATTCACCCCTCCACTTT. Amino acids: CASTRHGNSPLHF.

The rearrangement links TRBV10-1 to TRBJ2-7; no clear D. Germline CDR1 and CDR2: WNHNN and SYGVQD (reference sequence). The CDR3 is 13 amino acids. With 10 bases removed from V and 2 bases from J, the gap between germline ends came to 15 bases. In DNA form, the CDR3 reads TGCGCCATCAAGGGCCGGGCGACCTACGAGCAGTACTTC. It is translated as CAIKGRATYEQYF.

This clonotype showed up many times. The chain has TRBV7-3 and TRBJ2-7; D gene ambiguous. Germline V gene sequence: CDR1 SGHTA, CDR2 FQGTGA. The CDR3 spans 13 residues. V lost 3 bases and J 6 bases, leaving 12 bases between the germline ends. Here the CDR3 reads CASSLGSGREQYF. The CDR3 DNA sequence: TGTGCCAGCAGCTTGGGGTCCGGGCGCGAGCAGTACTTC.

This clonotype was seen many times. The V and J genes are TRBV27 and TRBJ2-2; 7 positions agree with TRBD1. After removal of 8 bases from V and 1 base from J, the junction contained 13 bases not matched to a gene. CDR3 length equals 17 residues. Germline V CDR1 and CDR2: MNHEY, SMNVEV (reference sequence). Here the CDR3 reads CASRPHLGTVNTGELFF. The CDR3 DNA is TGTGCCAGCCGCCCACATTTGGGGACAGTGAACACCGGGGAGCTGTTTTTT.

This clonotype was detected many times. For the CDR3, the DNA is TGTGCCAGCAGCCGTCGGTGGGGTAGCTCCTACGAGCAGTACTTC. It specifies CASSRRWGSSYEQYF. V and J are TRBV5-5 and TRBJ2-7; no clear D. The CDR3 spans 15 residues. Deletions cut 4 bases from V and 0 bases from J, with 14 bases between. Germline V gives CDR1 SGHKS, CDR2 YYEKEE (reference sequence).

This clonotype was counted many times. The V gene is TRBV5-6, the J gene TRBJ2-4, with a tentative D call TRBD2 (6 bases). This CDR3 has 15 amino acids. Germline V CDR1 and CDR2: SGHDT, YYEEEE. With 2 bases removed from V and 6 bases from J, the gap between germline ends came to 15 bases. The CDR3 protein is CASSLRGGTINIQYF. The CDR3 nucleotides are TGTGCCAGCAGCTTAAGGGGCGGGACCATAAACATTCAGTACTTC.

The chain links TRBV20-1 to TRBJ2-5; TRBD2 matches 7 bases. The CDR3 runs 14 residues. The trim removed 2 bases at V and 4 bases at J, leaving 7 bases unmatched. Germline assignment: CDR1 DFQATT and CDR2 SNEGSKA (reference sequence). Here the CDR3 DNA reads TGCAGTGCTAGAAAGGGAGGGGTAGGAGAGACCCAGTACTTC. It codes for CSARKGGVGETQYF.

This clonotype was detected many times. The CDR3 reads CASSPPGPPSYEQYF. The CDR3 DNA is TGTGCCAGCTCGCCGCCGGGACCGCCCTCCTACGAGCAGTACTTC. This chain connects TRBV18 to TRBJ2-7; D tentatively reads TRBD1 or TRBD2 (5 bases each). Germline-derived CDR1 and CDR2 are KGHSH and LQKENI. There are 15 residues in the CDR3. Trimming shortened V by 6 bases and J by 0 bases, and 15 bases separated the two germline ends.